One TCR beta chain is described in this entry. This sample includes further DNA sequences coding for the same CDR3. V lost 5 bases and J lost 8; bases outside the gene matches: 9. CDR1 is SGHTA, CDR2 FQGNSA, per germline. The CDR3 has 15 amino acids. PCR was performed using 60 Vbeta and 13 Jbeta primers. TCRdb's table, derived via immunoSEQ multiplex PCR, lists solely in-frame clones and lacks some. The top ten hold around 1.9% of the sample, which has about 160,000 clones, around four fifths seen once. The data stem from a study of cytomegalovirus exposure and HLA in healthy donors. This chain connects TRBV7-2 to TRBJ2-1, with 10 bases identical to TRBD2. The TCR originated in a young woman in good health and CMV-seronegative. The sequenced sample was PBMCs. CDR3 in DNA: TGTGCCAGCAGCAACCTTGGGCTAGCGGGAGATGAGCAGTTCTTC. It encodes CASSNLGLAGDEQFF.